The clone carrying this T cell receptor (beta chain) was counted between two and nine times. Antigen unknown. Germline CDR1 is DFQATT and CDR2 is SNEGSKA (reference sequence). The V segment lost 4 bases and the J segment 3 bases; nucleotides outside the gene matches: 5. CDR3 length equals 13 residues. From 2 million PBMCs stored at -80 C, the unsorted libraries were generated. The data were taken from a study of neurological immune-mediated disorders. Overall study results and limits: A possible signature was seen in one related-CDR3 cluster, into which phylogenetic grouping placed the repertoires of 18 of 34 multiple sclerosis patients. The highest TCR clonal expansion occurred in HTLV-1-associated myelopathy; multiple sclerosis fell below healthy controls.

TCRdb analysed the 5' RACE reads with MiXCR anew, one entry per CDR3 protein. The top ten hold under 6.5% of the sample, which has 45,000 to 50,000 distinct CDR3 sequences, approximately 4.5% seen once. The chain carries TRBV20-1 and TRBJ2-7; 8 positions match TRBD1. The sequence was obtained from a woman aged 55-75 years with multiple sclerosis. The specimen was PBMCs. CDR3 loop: CSATGQVNYEQYF. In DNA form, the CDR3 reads TGCAGTGCTACGGGACAGGTAAACTACGAGCAGTACTTC.